These 9 T cell receptor beta chains share one sample of origin, sequenced in a study of OX40 agonist ivuxolimab in advanced cancers. The method was immunoSEQ multiplex PCR; TCRdb's version includes in-frame clones alone and lacks a portion of them. The sample includes some 50,000 clones, 90% to 95% of them seen just once. Specimen: CD4+ or CD8+ T cells sorted from blood, collected in a trial of the OX40 agonist ivuxolimab. These receptors all stem from an adult with an advanced solid tumor such as melanoma, head and neck, liver or kidney cancer.

The chain carries TRBV6-6 and TRBJ2-7; no clear D gene. The CDR3 has 12 amino acids. V lost 4 bases and J 3 bases, leaving 7 bases between the germline ends. CDR1 and CDR2 (germline): MNHNY, SVGAGI (reference sequence). CDR3 sequence (DNA): TGTGCCAGCAGTTCAACAGTCTACGAGCAGTACTTC. Protein product: CASSSTVYEQYF.

The rearrangement joins TRBV9 to TRBJ2-5; D is possibly TRBD1 or TRBD2 (5 bases each). The CDR3 extends over 16 amino acids. From germline, CDR1 is SGDLS and CDR2 YYNGEE. Deletions cut 2 bases from V and 5 bases from J, with 19 bases between. The chain's CDR3 is CASSVAGTHLEETQYF. The CDR3 coding sequence is TGTGCCAGCAGCGTGGCCGGGACCCATCTTGAGGAGACCCAGTACTTC.

This clone was detected a few times. The J gene is TRBJ1-1, the V gene TRBV7-9; D is possibly TRBD1 (6 bases). The CDR3 consists of 13 residues. The germline V gene encodes CDR1 SEHNR and CDR2 FQNEAQ (reference sequence). V shed 10 bases and J shed 0 bases, with 12 bases lying between them. The CDR3, as DNA: TGTGCCAACAGGGACGGAGTGAACACTGAAGCTTTCTTT. Translated: CANRDGVNTEAFF.

The chain couples TRBV27 to TRBJ1-1; D is perhaps TRBD1 (5 bases). With 7 bases removed from V and 4 bases from J, the gap between germline ends came to 13 bases. Germline V gene sequence: CDR1 MNHEY, CDR2 SMNVEV (reference sequence). The CDR3 loop spans 13 amino acids. CDR3 in DNA: TGTGCCAGCACCACAGGTATGAGCACTGAAGCTTTCTTT. The encoded protein is CASTTGMSTEAFF.

The V gene is TRBV6-4, the J gene TRBJ2-3; TRBD2 matches at 7 bases. Germline V gene sequence: CDR1 MRHNA, CDR2 SNTAGT. Unmatched junction bases numbered 14, after V lost 3 bases and J lost 2 bases. The CDR3 length is 18 residues. CDR3 sequence (DNA): TGTGCCAGCAGTGAGTCGGGGTGGTCTAGCGGCCCCACAGATACGCAGTATTTT. Translating gives CASSESGWSSGPTDTQYF.

The chain combines TRBV18 with TRBJ2-2; the match to TRBD1 covers 8 bases. J gave up 6 bases and V 1 base, and 13 bases lay outside the gene matches. There are 18 residues in the CDR3. Germline-derived CDR1 and CDR2 are KGHSH and LQKENI. CDR3 DNA sequence: TGTGCCAGCTCACCACTTTCCCCTACGACAGGGGACCCCGGGGAGCTGTTTTTT. Its protein product is CASSPLSPTTGDPGELFF.

The chain joins TRBV4-2 to TRBJ2-7; D ambiguous. The germline V and J ends were trimmed by 0 bases and 3 bases, with 6 bases remaining between them. The CDR3 length is 13 residues. The germline V gene encodes CDR1 LGHNA and CDR2 YNFKEQ. The CDR3 is CASSQDLHYEQYF. Here the CDR3 DNA reads TGTGCCAGCAGCCAAGATTTACACTACGAGCAGTACTTC.

This chain links TRBV27 with TRBJ2-3; no firm D call. CDR3 length: 15 amino acids. Trimming removed 8 bases from V and 4 bases from J, with 19 bases in between. Germline V CDR1 and CDR2: MNHEY, SMNVEV (reference sequence). The CDR3 sequence: CASGEWQAGADTQYF. CDR3 in DNA: TGTGCCAGCGGGGAATGGCAGGCCGGCGCAGATACGCAGTATTTT.

V is TRBV4-1 and J is TRBJ2-1; the match to TRBD2 covers 10 bases. From germline, CDR1 is MGHRA and CDR2 YSYEKL. This CDR3 is built from 16 residues. J was trimmed by 4 bases and V by 0 bases; bases with no gene match: 3. CDR3 DNA: TGCGCCAGCAGCCAAGATCTACTAGCGGGGTACAATGAGCAGTTCTTC. Protein product: CASSQDLLAGYNEQFF.